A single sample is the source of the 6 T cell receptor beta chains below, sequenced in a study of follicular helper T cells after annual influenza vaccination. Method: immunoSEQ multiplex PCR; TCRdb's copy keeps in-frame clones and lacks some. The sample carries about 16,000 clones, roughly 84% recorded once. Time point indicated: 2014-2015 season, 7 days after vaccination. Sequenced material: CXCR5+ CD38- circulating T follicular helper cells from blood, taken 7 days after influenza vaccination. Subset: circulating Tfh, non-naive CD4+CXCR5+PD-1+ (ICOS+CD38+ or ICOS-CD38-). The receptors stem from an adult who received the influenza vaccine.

The CDR3 protein is CASSQETSSGEQFF. The CDR3 nucleotides read TGTGCCAGCAGCCAAGAGACAAGTTCGGGGGAGCAGTTCTTC. The gene calls are TRBV4-2 and TRBJ2-1, with D possibly TRBD2 on 5 matching bases. Trimming removed 0 bases from V and 10 bases from J, with 13 bases in between. The CDR3 spans 14 residues. Looked up from germline, CDR1 is LGHNA and CDR2 is YNFKEQ.

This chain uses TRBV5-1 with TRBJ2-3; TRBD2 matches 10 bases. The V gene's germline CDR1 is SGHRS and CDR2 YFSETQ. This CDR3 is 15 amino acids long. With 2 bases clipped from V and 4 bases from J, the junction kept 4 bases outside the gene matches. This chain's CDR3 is CASSFTAGGADTQYF. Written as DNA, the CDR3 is TGCGCCAGCAGCTTCACAGCGGGAGGGGCAGATACGCAGTATTTT.

CDR3 protein: CASSLSGVAGELFF. Written as DNA, the CDR3 is TGTGCCAGCAGCCTCTCAGGGGTGGCCGGGGAGCTGTTTTTT. The genes are TRBV7-9 and TRBJ2-2; weak D call: TRBD1 (6 bases). Germline V gene sequence: CDR1 SEHNR, CDR2 FQNEAQ (reference sequence). The V and J ends lost 5 bases and 6 bases respectively, with 13 bases between them. There are 14 residues in the CDR3.

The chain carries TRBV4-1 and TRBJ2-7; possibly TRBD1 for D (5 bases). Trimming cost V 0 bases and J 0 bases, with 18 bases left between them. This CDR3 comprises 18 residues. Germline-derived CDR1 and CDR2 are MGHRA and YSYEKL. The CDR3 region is CASSQDPVRTPSSYEQYF. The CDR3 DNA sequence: TGCGCCAGCAGCCAAGATCCGGTTAGGACACCGAGCTCCTACGAGCAGTACTTC.

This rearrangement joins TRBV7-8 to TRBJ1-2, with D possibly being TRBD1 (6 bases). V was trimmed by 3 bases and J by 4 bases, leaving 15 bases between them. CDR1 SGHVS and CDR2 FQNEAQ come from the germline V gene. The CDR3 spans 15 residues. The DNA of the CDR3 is TGTGCCAGCAGCTTCGAACAGGGTCGGAGCTATGGCTACACCTTC. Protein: CASSFEQGRSYGYTF. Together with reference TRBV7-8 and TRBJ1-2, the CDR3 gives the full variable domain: GAGVSQSPRYKVAKRGQDVALRCDPISGHVSLFWYQQALGQGPEFLTYFQNEAQLDKSGLPSDRFFAERPEGSVSTLKIQRTQQEDSAVYLCASSFEQGRSYGYTFGSGTRLTVV.

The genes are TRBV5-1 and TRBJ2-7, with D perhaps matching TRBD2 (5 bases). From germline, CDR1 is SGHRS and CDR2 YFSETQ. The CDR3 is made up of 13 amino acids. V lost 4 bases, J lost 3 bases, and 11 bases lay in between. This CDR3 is CASSPPGIYEQYF. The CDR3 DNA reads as TGCGCCAGCAGCCCACCCGGGATCTACGAGCAGTACTTC. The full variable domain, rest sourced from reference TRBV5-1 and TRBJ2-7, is KAGVTQTPRYLIKTRGQQVTLSCSPISGHRSVSWYQQTPGQGLQFLFEYFSETQRNKGNFPGRFSGRQFSNSRSEMNVSTLELGDSALYLCASSPPGIYEQYFGPGTRLTVT.